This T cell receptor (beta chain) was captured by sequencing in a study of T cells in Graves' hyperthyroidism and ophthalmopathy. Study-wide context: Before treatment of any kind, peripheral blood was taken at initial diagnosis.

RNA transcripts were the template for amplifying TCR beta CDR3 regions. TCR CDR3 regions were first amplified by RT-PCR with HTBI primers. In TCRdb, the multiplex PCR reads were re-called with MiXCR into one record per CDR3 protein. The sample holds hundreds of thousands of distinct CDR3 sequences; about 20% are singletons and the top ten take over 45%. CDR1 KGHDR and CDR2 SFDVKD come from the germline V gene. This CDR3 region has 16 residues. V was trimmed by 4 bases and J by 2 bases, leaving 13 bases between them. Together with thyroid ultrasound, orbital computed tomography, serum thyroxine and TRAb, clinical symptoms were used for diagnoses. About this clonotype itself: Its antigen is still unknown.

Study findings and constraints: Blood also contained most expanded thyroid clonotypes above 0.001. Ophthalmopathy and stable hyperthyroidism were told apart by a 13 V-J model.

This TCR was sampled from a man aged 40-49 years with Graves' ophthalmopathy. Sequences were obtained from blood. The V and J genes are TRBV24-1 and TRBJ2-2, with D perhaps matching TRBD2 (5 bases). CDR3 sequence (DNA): TGTGCCACCAGTGAGGACTCCAACCTAAACACCGGGGAGCTGTTTTTT. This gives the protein CATSEDSNLNTGELFF.